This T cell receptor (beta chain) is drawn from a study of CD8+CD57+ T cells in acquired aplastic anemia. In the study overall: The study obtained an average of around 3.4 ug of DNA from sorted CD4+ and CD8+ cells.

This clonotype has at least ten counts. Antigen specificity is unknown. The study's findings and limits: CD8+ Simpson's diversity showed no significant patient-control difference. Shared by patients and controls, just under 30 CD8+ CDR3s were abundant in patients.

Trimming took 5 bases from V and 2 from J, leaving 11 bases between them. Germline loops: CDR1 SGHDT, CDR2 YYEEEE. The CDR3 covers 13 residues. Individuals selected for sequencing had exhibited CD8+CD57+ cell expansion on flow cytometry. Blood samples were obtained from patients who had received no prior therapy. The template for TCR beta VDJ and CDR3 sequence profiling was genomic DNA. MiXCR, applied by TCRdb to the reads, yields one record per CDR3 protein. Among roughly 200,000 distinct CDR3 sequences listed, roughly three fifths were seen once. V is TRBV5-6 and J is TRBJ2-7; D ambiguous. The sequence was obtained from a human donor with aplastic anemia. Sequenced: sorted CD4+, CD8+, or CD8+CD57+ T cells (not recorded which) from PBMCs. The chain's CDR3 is CASSSTWAYEQYF. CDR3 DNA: TGTGCCAGCAGTTCGACATGGGCCTACGAGCAGTACTTC.